A selection of T cell receptor beta chains follows, all from one sample in a study of CD8 T cells in ankylosing spondylitis. TCRdb called the 5' RACE reads again in MiXCR, with one record for every CDR3 protein. Seen here are more than 150,000 distinct CDR3 sequences, about 13% observed once, and the top ten hold about 17%. Specimen: blood, either unsorted or a sorted T cell fraction (not recorded which). These receptors were collected from a male donor with ankylosing spondylitis or in good health (not recorded which). Both conserved end residues are part of each CDR3.

TRBV11-2 | 13 | CASSFPRYNEQFF
TRBV15 | 15 | CATSRGREPTDTQYF
TRBV6-4 | 15 | CASSDSTIGANVLTF
TRBV6-1 | 15 | CASSEHSVPPGELFF
TRBV7-6 | 15 | CASSLGTGPIYEQYF
TRBV3-1 | 15 | CASSQGDRDTGELFF
TRBV5-1 | 16 | CASSLAEDEDSYEQYF
TRBV27 | 17 | CASSSTSGRAGTGELFF
TRBV2 | 16 | CASTPRDRGNYNEQFF
TRBV9 | 13 | CASSALATDTQYF
TRBV12-3/TRBV12-4 | 13 | CASSGLAAYEQYF
TRBV5-6 | 14 | CASSLGQENTEAFF
TRBV20-1 | 14 | CSASGGLGSGEQYF
TRBV6-1 | 14 | CASSPGGTNSPLHF
TRBV11-2 | 16 | CASSLVFSGLFHEQYF
TRBV4-1 | 14 | CASSQRTGNTEAFF
TRBV5-6 | 17 | CASSLDGGGSTADTQYF
TRBV20-1 | 15 | CSAHGRDISNKPQHF
TRBV9 | 17 | CASSVGGGTSLTDTQYF
TRBV19 | 12 | CASSIWTDGYTF
TRBV12-3/TRBV12-4 | 13 | CASSLRATDTQYF
TRBV12-3/TRBV12-4 | 13 | CASSFISPYEQYF
TRBV12-3/TRBV12-4 | 11 | CASRIYNEQFF
TRBV11-1 | 18 | CASSWSPGQGAVRGEQYF
TRBV7-8 | 14 | CASSRDRSPDTQYF
TRBV9 | 17 | CASSVDPEDWGSYEQYF
TRBV29-1 | 14 | CSVVLEGRPYEQYF
TRBV27 | 12 | CASSTSSEGYTF
TRBV25-1 | 11 | CASGGTGELFF
TRBV14 | 15 | CASSQYRELNTEAFF
TRBV27 | 15 | CASSLSPPVSGELFF
TRBV5-5 | 15 | CASSLSYPSSYEQYF
TRBV27 | 14 | CASSFLGQGGGYTF
TRBV2 | 15 | CASSEGGGEGDTQYF
TRBV27 | 15 | CASSPGQGPNYGYTF
TRBV20-1 | 18 | CSARITGGKGRANYGYTF
TRBV27 | 16 | CASSLSSFPPADTQYF
TRBV5-1 | 13 | CASSADTYYGYTF
TRBV4-1 | 19 | CASSQSVFFTGATDYGYTF
TRBV4-1 | 14 | CASSQIRGRSEAFF
TRBV7-9 | 15 | CASSFAQGTYNEQFF
TRBV19 | 14 | CASSSADRGYEQYF
TRBV20-1 | 16 | CSASPTSWEGNEKLFF
TRBV7-9 | 17 | CASSSLEGAGYTGELFF
TRBV10-3 | 16 | CAISTGLAGRYNEQFF
TRBV20-1 | 14 | CSARIRGGNTEAFF
TRBV2 | 17 | CASSGDIQHSSTDTQYF
TRBV5-1 | 18 | CASSSRASGSWAADTQYF
TRBV5-5 | 15 | CASSLEGAVGTEAFF
TRBV29-1 | 17 | CSVEGGPTGGSYNEQFF
TRBV11-2 | 14 | CASSSIEANYGYTF
TRBV27 | 11 | CASGVGGEQFF
TRBV6-2/TRBV6-3 | 17 | CASSNQLPGGPTGELFF
TRBV20-1 | 16 | CRFFGRGEIWNTEAFF